The rows below give T cell receptor beta chains drawn from one sample of a study of blood T cell repertoires in COVID-19. TCRdb keeps only in-frame clones here, not all; method: immunoSEQ multiplex PCR. Here the sample spans 300,000 or so clones, more than 70% being singletons. Sequencing used peripheral blood. These receptors were obtained from a woman between 45 and 65 years old who had recovered from COVID-19. CDR3s include the opening cysteine and the closing phenylalanine or tryptophan. D genes are given only for firm matches. Where a row states a size, it is once, few, many or the class of an expanded clone; other rows omit it.

v_gene	d_gene	abundance	j_gene	CDR3aa	CDR3nt
TRBV9	TRBD2	-	TRBJ2-3	CASSVGGRSGGGNTQYF	TGTGCCAGCAGCGTAGGAGGGCGGAGCGGGGGGGGCAATACGCAGTATTTT
TRBV19	-	-	TRBJ2-3	CASSRGTPSTDTQYF	TGTGCCAGTAGTCGCGGGACTCCTAGCACAGATACGCAGTATTTT
TRBV7-9	TRBD1	-	TRBJ1-2	CASSSDRWNYGYTF	TGTGCCAGCAGTTCGGACAGGTGGAACTATGGCTACACCTTC
TRBV28	TRBD1	once	TRBJ2-5	CASSTRTGLETQYF	TGTGCCAGCAGTACCCGGACAGGGCTAGAGACCCAGTACTTC
TRBV29-1	-	-	TRBJ2-1	CSVDPGRVYNEQFF	TGCAGCGTTGATCCCGGGAGAGTCTACAATGAGCAGTTCTTC
TRBV7-3	TRBD2	-	TRBJ2-1	CASSLSLAGVVEQFF	TGTGCCAGCAGCTTATCCCTAGCGGGAGTAGTTGAGCAGTTCTTC
TRBV10-3	TRBD2	-	TRBJ2-1	CASGGTYNEQFF	TGTGCCAGCGGGGGTACCTACAATGAGCAGTTCTTC
TRBV28	-	-	TRBJ1-1	CASSSQGWDTEAFF	TGTGCCAGCAGTTCACAGGGATGGGACACTGAAGCTTTCTTT
TRBV20-1	-	-	TRBJ1-4	CSASPVLNEKLFF	TGCAGTGCTAGTCCGGTTCTGAATGAAAAACTGTTTTTT
TRBV5-6	-	-	TRBJ2-5	CASSLSRAGETQYF	TGTGCCAGCAGCTTGAGCAGGGCAGGAGAGACCCAGTACTTC
TRBV5-4	-	once	TRBJ1-1	CASSRATGTGDTEAFF	TGTGCCAGCAGCCGAGCTACAGGTACAGGCGACACTGAAGCTTTCTTT
TRBV5-4	-	-	TRBJ1-3	CASSLGSGGPFSGNTIYF	TGTGCCAGCAGCTTGGGATCGGGGGGCCCTTTCTCTGGAAACACCATATATTTT
TRBV29-1	TRBD1	-	TRBJ1-1	CSAKGTGDEAFF	TGCAGCGCTAAAGGAACAGGGGACGAAGCTTTCTTT
TRBV21-1	-	-	TRBJ2-2	CASSPRGMNTGELFF	TGTGCCAGCAGCCCTCGGGGGATGAACACCGGGGAGCTGTTTTTT
TRBV2	-	-	TRBJ1-2	CASRQGYVDGYTF	TGTGCCAGCAGACAGGGTTACGTAGATGGCTACACCTTC
TRBV4-1	TRBD1	-	TRBJ1-6	CASSQGQGLNSPLHF	TGCGCCAGCAGCCAAGGACAGGGGTTAAATTCACCCCTCCACTTT
TRBV24-1	-	-	TRBJ1-5	CATSDFGNQPQHF	TGTGCCACCAGTGATTTCGGCAATCAGCCCCAGCATTTT
TRBV6-1	-	-	TRBJ1-2	CASSESGRSNYGYTF	TGTGCCAGCAGTGAATCCGGGAGGAGTAACTATGGCTACACCTTC
TRBV7-2	-	-	TRBJ2-3	CASRRDHTDTQYF	TGTGCCAGCAGGCGGGATCACACAGATACGCAGTATTTT
TRBV6-2/TRBV6-3	TRBD2	-	TRBJ2-2	CASSRGLAGGRTGELFF	TGTGCCAGCAGTCGGGGACTAGCGGGAGGTAGAACCGGGGAGCTGTTTTTT
TRBV6-2/TRBV6-3	-	once	TRBJ2-1	CASSGGQTVAQFF	TGTGCCAGCAGTGGAGGACAGACCGTCGCCCAGTTCTTC
TRBV28	TRBD2	-	TRBJ2-7	CASMKAGAVSEQYF	TGTGCCAGCATGAAAGCGGGAGCGGTTTCCGAGCAGTACTTC
TRBV19	TRBD1	-	TRBJ2-7	CASGQGNRQYF	TGTGCCAGCGGACAGGGGAATCGGCAGTACTTC
TRBV6-2/TRBV6-3	-	-	TRBJ1-2	CASSYSAGTYGYTF	TGTGCCAGCAGTTACTCCGCAGGAACCTATGGCTACACCTTC
TRBV7-3	-	few	TRBJ2-3	CASSFWERGSDTQYF	TGTGCCAGCAGCTTTTGGGAGAGAGGGTCAGATACGCAGTATTTT
TRBV9	TRBD2	many	TRBJ2-3	CASSRTSGGAADTQYF	TGTGCCAGCAGCAGGACTAGCGGGGGGGCGGCAGATACGCAGTATTTT
TRBV28	-	-	TRBJ1-5	CASRGQGNQPQHF	TGTGCCAGCAGGGGGCAGGGCAATCAGCCCCAGCATTTT
TRBV30	-	-	TRBJ1-3	CAWSKGGVNTIYF	TGTGCCTGGAGTAAAGGGGGTGTAAACACCATATATTTT
TRBV10-3	-	-	TRBJ2-3	CAISPGVGTDTQYF	TGTGCCATCAGCCCGGGAGTGGGCACAGATACGCAGTATTTT
TRBV28	-	-	TRBJ2-2	CATLGALDTGELFF	TGTGCCACCCTAGGGGCATTAGACACCGGGGAGCTGTTTTTT
TRBV10-3	TRBD2	-	TRBJ2-1	CAISETSGRAAFYNEQFF	TGTGCCATCAGTGAGACGAGCGGGAGGGCTGCCTTCTACAATGAGCAGTTCTTC
TRBV6-6	-	-	TRBJ1-1	CASSYSVTSNTEAFF	TGTGCCAGCAGTTACTCAGTCACTTCGAACACTGAAGCTTTCTTT
TRBV6-5	TRBD1	-	TRBJ1-1	CASNLFGTGGTEAFF	TGTGCCAGCAACCTCTTCGGGACAGGGGGCACTGAAGCTTTCTTT
TRBV13	-	-	TRBJ1-2	CASSLGYPQSRGYTF	TGTGCCAGCAGCTTAGGCTACCCACAGTCTCGCGGCTACACCTTC
TRBV20-1	-	-	TRBJ2-7	CSASPLRIGGTPSEQYF	TGCAGTGCTAGTCCCCTACGAATTGGGGGCACCCCCTCCGAGCAGTACTTC
TRBV6-5	-	-	TRBJ1-1	CASRAQGENTEAFF	TGTGCCAGCAGAGCACAGGGCGAGAACACTGAAGCTTTCTTT
TRBV6-2/TRBV6-3	TRBD1	-	TRBJ2-5	CASSYTGAVGETQYF	TGTGCCAGCAGTTACACAGGGGCCGTCGGAGAGACCCAGTACTTC
TRBV6-6	-	-	TRBJ2-1	CASSYSITGNEQFF	TGTGCCAGCAGTTACTCGATCACGGGGAATGAGCAGTTCTTC
TRBV6-2/TRBV6-3	TRBD2	-	TRBJ2-3	CASSSRLAGESDTQYF	TGTGCCAGCAGTAGCAGACTAGCGGGGGAGTCAGATACGCAGTATTTT
TRBV7-2	-	few	TRBJ1-5	CASSRGDPGQPQHF	TGTGCCAGCAGCCGGGGGGACCCAGGTCAGCCCCAGCATTTT
TRBV2	TRBD2	-	TRBJ2-5	CASRSRTSGGGTQYF	TGTGCCAGCAGGAGCCGGACTAGCGGGGGGGGGACCCAGTACTTC
TRBV5-1	-	-	TRBJ1-2	CASSIGSGYGYTF	TGCGCCAGCAGCATCGGGTCCGGTTACGGCTACACCTTC
TRBV30	TRBD1	-	TRBJ2-7	CAWEPDREYEQYF	TGTGCCTGGGAGCCGGACAGGGAATACGAGCAGTACTTC
TRBV5-4	TRBD1	-	TRBJ1-6	CASSRDRENSPLHF	TGTGCCAGCAGCCGGGACAGGGAAAATTCACCCCTCCACTTT
TRBV7-9	TRBD2	-	TRBJ2-5	CASSKPRIAGLETQYF	TGTGCCAGCAGCAAACCGCGGATAGCGGGACTGGAGACCCAGTACTTC
TRBV5-6	-	-	TRBJ2-1	CASSRGTVATSPHEQFF	TGTGCCAGCAGCCGCGGGACAGTGGCAACTAGCCCGCATGAGCAGTTCTTC
TRBV5-1	TRBD1	-	TRBJ1-2	CASSLSTGINYGYTF	TGCGCCAGCAGCTTATCGACAGGGATAAACTATGGCTACACCTTC
TRBV5-6	-	-	TRBJ2-1	CASSWGDEQFF	TGTGCCAGCAGCTGGGGGGACGAGCAGTTCTTC
TRBV12-3/TRBV12-4	-	-	TRBJ1-2	CASSFQGYGYTF	TGTGCCAGCAGTTTTCAGGGGTATGGCTACACCTTC
TRBV4-1	-	-	TRBJ2-2	CASSPYPTGELFF	TGCGCCAGCAGCCCCTACCCCACCGGGGAGCTGTTTTTT
TRBV19	-	-	TRBJ2-2	CASSRVGGPTGELFF	TGTGCCAGTAGTAGGGTGGGAGGCCCCACCGGGGAGCTGTTTTTT
TRBV3-1/TRBV3-2	-	-	TRBJ1-3	CASSQLAGPFSGNTIYF	TGTGCCAGCAGCCAACTTGCAGGGCCCTTCTCTGGAAACACCATATATTTT
TRBV7-9	TRBD2	-	TRBJ2-7	CASSPATSVGGAYEQYF	TGTGCCAGCAGCCCAGCCACTAGCGTCGGGGGGGCCTACGAGCAGTACTTC
TRBV5-1	-	-	TRBJ2-2	CASSLYSGIGELFF	TGCGCCAGCAGCTTGTATTCGGGGATCGGGGAGCTGTTTTTT
TRBV7-8	-	-	TRBJ1-1	CASSFQGSTEAFF	TGTGCCAGCAGTTTCCAGGGTAGCACTGAAGCTTTCTTT
TRBV28	-	-	TRBJ1-6	CASSLLRANNSPLHF	TGTGCCAGCAGTTTACTCAGGGCTAATAATTCACCCCTCCACTTT
TRBV27	TRBD1	-	TRBJ1-2	CASSSRGLYTF	TGTGCCAGCAGCTCCAGGGGGCTATACACCTTC